A single sample is the source of the 24 T cell receptor beta chains below, sequenced in a study of neurological immune-mediated disorders. TCRdb recomputed calls from the 5' RACE reads with MiXCR, one row per CDR3 protein. Seen here are about 52,000 distinct CDR3 sequences, around 4% observed once, and the top ten hold 6.5% to 8%. The sequencing input was PBMCs. The receptors derive from a man in his sixties with multiple sclerosis.

The chain uses TRBV30 and TRBJ1-2; D is undetermined. Germline V gives CDR1 GTSNPN, CDR2 SVGIG (reference sequence). Trimming left V 4 bases short and J 4 bases short, with 10 bases between. The CDR3 spans 12 residues. The CDR3 is CAWTVRAYGYTF. The CDR3 nucleotides are TGTGCCTGGACAGTCAGAGCCTATGGCTACACCTTC.

This clonotype has ten or more counts. The chain is built from TRBV25-1 and TRBJ2-3, with 7 bases matching TRBD1. Trimming took 7 bases from V and 0 from J; bases not matched to a gene: 4. The CDR3 length is 14 residues. Germline CDR1 MGHDK, CDR2 SYGVNS. The CDR3 DNA is TGTGCCAGCAACCTCAGGGGGAGCACAGATACGCAGTATTTT. Protein: CASNLRGSTDTQYF.

This clonotype was seen many times. The chain recombines TRBV5-1 with TRBJ1-2; TRBD1 might be the D (6 bases). Germline V gene sequence: CDR1 SGHRS, CDR2 YFSETQ. V was cut by 4 bases and J by 8 bases, with 21 bases left in between. CDR3 size: 15 residues. The CDR3 coding sequence is TGCGCCAGCAGCAGGCCGGACAGCCCCCTGGGAGGCTACACCTTC. Translated, it gives CASSRPDSPLGGYTF.

This clonotype was detected ten times or more. The chain employs TRBV7-9 and TRBJ1-4; 9 positions agree with TRBD1. This CDR3 has 15 residues. The J segment lost 3 bases and the V segment lost 5 bases, leaving 4 bases of the junction unmatched. Germline values: CDR1 SEHNR, CDR2 FQNEAQ (reference sequence). Here the CDR3 reads CASSTRQGANEKLFF. In DNA form, the CDR3 reads TGTGCCAGCAGCACTAGACAGGGGGCTAATGAAAAACTGTTTTTT.

This clonotype was detected many times. The genes are TRBV10-2 and TRBJ1-5, with a possible D match to TRBD1 (5 bases). The germline V and J ends were trimmed by 5 bases and 6 bases, with 14 bases remaining between them. Germline V CDR1 and CDR2: WSHSY, SAAADI. The CDR3 covers 14 residues. The CDR3, as DNA: TGCGCCAGCAGTACTCAGGGTGCGGTTCAGCCCCAGCATTTT. The encoded protein is CASSTQGAVQPQHF.

This clonotype has ten or more counts. This chain joins TRBV20-1 and TRBJ2-7; 7 nucleotides match TRBD1. This CDR3 is 15 amino acids long. Germline trimming cut 4 bases from V and 2 bases from J; bases unmatched to any gene: 11. CDR1 and CDR2 from the germline V gene are DFQATT and SNEGSKA (reference sequence). The CDR3 DNA sequence: TGCAGTGCTACCGGGACAGACATCACTCCCTACGAGCAGTACTTC. The encoded protein is CSATGTDITPYEQYF.

The table lists this clonotype with many counts. The V and J genes are TRBV20-1 and TRBJ2-5; D not resolved. V lost 4 bases to trimming and J lost 5 bases, with 8 bases between them. The CDR3 has 11 residues. Germline V gene data show CDR1 as DFQATT and CDR2 as SNEGSKA (reference sequence). Here the CDR3 reads CSANSWETQYF. CDR3 DNA: TGCAGTGCTAATAGCTGGGAGACCCAGTACTTC.

In this sample, this clonotype turned up many times. The chain employs TRBV2 and TRBJ1-6, with TRBD1 matching over 9 bases. The CDR3 length is 14 residues. Per the germline V gene, CDR1 is SNHLY and CDR2 is FYNNEI. The V segment lost 9 bases and the J segment 9 bases; nucleotides outside the gene matches: 9. CDR3 region: CARNGGQGISPLHF. The CDR3 coding sequence is TGTGCCAGGAATGGGGGACAGGGAATTTCACCCCTCCACTTT.

This clonotype was observed many times. The genes are TRBV7-2 and TRBJ2-1; D is unclear. The germline V and J ends were trimmed by 1 base and 7 bases, with 8 bases remaining between them. Germline V gene data show CDR1 as SGHTA and CDR2 as FQGNSA. The CDR3 contains 13 residues. The DNA for the CDR3 is TGTGCCAGCAGCTTAGTCATAAGGAATGAGCAGTTCTTC. Translation: CASSLVIRNEQFF.

In this sample, this clonotype turned up many times. J is TRBJ1-1 and V is TRBV20-1; D is ambiguous. The germline CDR1 and CDR2 sequences are DFQATT and SNEGSKA (reference sequence). The CDR3 length is 14 residues. V gave up 3 bases and J gave up 8 bases, with 19 bases separating them. Here the CDR3 reads CSASRRRALGEAFF. DNA for the CDR3: TGCAGTGCTAGTCGTCGGCGGGCGCTAGGGGAAGCTTTCTTT.

This clonotype has at least ten counts. The V call is TRBV5-1, the J call TRBJ2-7, with D tentatively TRBD2 (6 bases). With 2 bases removed from V and 4 bases from J, the gap between germline ends came to 16 bases. Germline V gene lookup returns CDR1 SGHRS and CDR2 YFSETQ. The CDR3 spans 15 residues. CDR3 sequence (DNA): TGCGCCAGCAGCTTTGGGTACACCGGGAGATACGAGCAGTACTTC. Protein: CASSFGYTGRYEQYF.

At least ten counts were recorded for this clonotype. The chain joins TRBV9 to TRBJ1-1; no reliable D call. In germline, CDR1 is SGDLS, CDR2 YYNGEE. The CDR3 contains 14 residues. V was trimmed by 3 bases and J by 1 base, leaving 10 bases between them. The CDR3 DNA follows: TGTGCCAGCAGCGGCCCGCACGGGAACACTGAAGCTTTCTTT. Its protein is CASSGPHGNTEAFF.

This clonotype was seen ten or more times. This chain uses TRBV2 with TRBJ1-1; no clear D. Trimming took off 8 bases at V and 1 base at J, with 8 bases between the two ends. The germline V gene has CDR1 SNHLY and CDR2 FYNNEI. The CDR3 length is 12 residues. The DNA of the CDR3 is TGTGCCAGCTCCAGACAGAACACTGAAGCTTTCTTT. Its protein is CASSRQNTEAFF.

This clonotype came up many times. This chain uses TRBV5-1 with TRBJ2-1; 9 bases are a match to TRBD2. Germline CDR1 reads SGHRS; CDR2 reads YFSETQ. The CDR3 covers 16 residues. The V segment lost 5 bases and the J segment 6 bases; nucleotides outside the gene matches: 12. The CDR3 nucleotides read TGCGCCAGCAGGCTCCCGAACAAGCGGGAGGTCAATGAGCAGTTCTTC. This translates into CASRLPNKREVNEQFF.

This clonotype was detected many times. The chain has TRBV10-1 and TRBJ2-3, with TRBD1 identical over 9 bases. The CDR3 totals 16 residues. V lost 0 bases and J lost 5; bases outside the gene matches: 6. Germline values: CDR1 WNHNN, CDR2 SYGVQD (reference sequence). DNA for the CDR3: TGCGCCAGCAGTGAGTCGAGGACAGGGGCTGTAGATACGCAGTATTTT. Translation: CASSESRTGAVDTQYF.

This clonotype appeared a few times. V usage is TRBV6-2 or TRBV6-3 and J usage is TRBJ2-1, with 9 positions matching TRBD1. V lost 2 bases, J lost 5 bases, and 10 bases stayed unmatched. The CDR3 is 17 amino acids. The germline V gene encodes CDR1 MNHEY and CDR2 SVGEGT. Here the CDR3 DNA reads TGTGCCAGCAGTTACACAGAGCCGGGACAGGGAAACAATGAGCAGTTCTTC. Its protein is CASSYTEPGQGNNEQFF.

This clonotype was seen repeatedly, ten times or more. The CDR3 bases are TGCGCCAGCAGCGAGAGACTAGCGGGAGACTACGAGCAGTACTTC. Translated, it gives CASSERLAGDYEQYF. The chain combines TRBV5-1 with TRBJ2-7, with 12 bases aligning to TRBD2. CDR3 length: 15 residues. The V gene end was trimmed by 4 bases and the J gene end by 3 bases; junction bases not matched to a gene: 5. From germline, CDR1 is SGHRS and CDR2 YFSETQ.

The sample holds a few counts of this clonotype. The J gene is TRBJ2-5, the V gene TRBV7-8; D not certain. Germline assignment: CDR1 SGHVS and CDR2 FQNEAQ. This CDR3 spans 15 amino acids. Trimming cost V 6 bases and J 5 bases, with 19 bases left between them. The CDR3 DNA sequence: TGTGCCAGCAGATTCAAGATGGACCTCCCGGAGACCCAGTACTTC. It codes for CASRFKMDLPETQYF.

This clonotype has at least ten counts. The rearrangement links TRBV12-3 or TRBV12-4 to TRBJ1-1, with 7 bases matching TRBD1. V lost 6 bases, J lost 10 bases, and 11 bases stayed unmatched. The CDR3 is 13 amino acids. CDR3 nucleotide sequence: TGTGCCAGCAGCGCTGACAGGGTTCAGGGAGCTTTCTTT. This gives the protein CASSADRVQGAFF.

The table lists this clonotype with many counts. The V and J genes are TRBV20-1 and TRBJ1-1; TRBD1 matches 7 bases. This CDR3 has 15 amino acids. Unmatched junction bases numbered 12, after V lost 6 bases and J lost 2 bases. Germline CDR1 DFQATT, CDR2 SNEGSKA (reference sequence). The CDR3 sequence is CSAPPGQPINTEAFF. The CDR3 nucleotides are TGCAGTGCGCCGCCGGGACAGCCCATAAACACTGAAGCTTTCTTT.

This clonotype has a count of ten or more. The chain couples TRBV5-1 to TRBJ1-1, with D perhaps matching TRBD1 (5 bases). Per germline, CDR1 SGHRS and CDR2 YFSETQ. V was clipped by 5 bases and J by 0 bases, with 17 bases between them. CDR3 length: 16 residues. The CDR3 coding sequence is TGCGCCAGCAGGCGAGAGCAGGGTAGAATGAACACTGAAGCTTTCTTT. This sequence encodes CASRREQGRMNTEAFF.

This clonotype showed up many times. The gene calls are TRBV25-1 and TRBJ2-7; D might be TRBD1 (6 bases). This CDR3 region has 13 residues. Trimming cost V 3 bases and J 2 bases, with 8 bases left between them. Per germline, CDR1 MGHDK and CDR2 SYGVNS. Here the CDR3 DNA reads TGTGCCAGCAGTGAGGGGGCAGCCTACGAGCAGTACTTC. Its translation is CASSEGAAYEQYF.

This clonotype showed up many times. This chain connects TRBV7-9 to TRBJ2-7; TRBD1 or TRBD2 may be the D gene (5 bases each). Germline V gives CDR1 SEHNR, CDR2 FQNEAQ (reference sequence). The CDR3 is 14 amino acids. Trimming removed 5 bases at V and 3 bases at J, with 14 bases between. CDR3 region: CASSPGTYDYEQYF. For the CDR3, the DNA is TGTGCCAGCAGCCCCGGGACCTACGACTACGAGCAGTACTTC.

Worth noting for this clonotype: A much more abundant neighbour one base away suggests this may be a read error. DNA for the CDR3: TGCAGAGCTAGAGATACGGGGTTTATTGAGGCTTTCTTT. This codes for CRARDTGFIEAFF. The chain employs TRBV20-1 and TRBJ1-1; D ambiguous. Germline-derived CDR1 and CDR2 are DFQATT and SNEGSKA (reference sequence). The length of the CDR3 is 13 residues.